Presented here are 30 T cell receptor beta chains from one specimen sequenced in a study of beta chain features in type 1 diabetes. Reverse transcription of all isolated RNA meant that expressed TCRB transcripts were sequenced. The data were produced by immunoSEQ multiplex PCR, yet TCRdb's version contains in-frame clones alone and is incomplete. The data contain over 25,000 clones, 49% of them singletons. No cognate antigen is known for these TCRs. General study points: TCRB CDR3s were moderately but significantly shorter in Type 1 diabetes patients in all four CD4+ subsets.

Sequenced sample: stem cell memory CD4+ T cells from blood. Receptor source: a man aged 30-40 years with type 1 diabetes.

The chain couples TRBV5-1 to TRBJ2-1, with D possibly being TRBD1 (6 bases). V gave up 3 bases and J gave up 7 bases, with 11 bases separating them. Germline CDR1 is SGHRS and CDR2 is YFSETQ. The CDR3 extends over 13 amino acids. The CDR3 coding sequence is TGCGCCAGCAGCTCTGAGACAGGAAATGAGCAGTTCTTC. This encodes CASSSETGNEQFF.

J is TRBJ2-5 and V is TRBV7-9; 7 bases fit TRBD2. The J call may not be correct, given that the DNA end is closer to TRBJ2-7. This CDR3 comprises 15 residues. Germline lookup yields CDR1 SEHNR and CDR2 FQNEAQ (reference sequence). The CDR3 reads CASSTAAGVGYEQYF. The CDR3 nucleotides read TGTGCCAGCAGCACCGCCGCGGGGGTCGGGTACGAGCAGTACTTC.

The table lists this clone with a few counts. The junction departs from germline at one end; a sequencing error may be responsible. This sequence joins TRBV7-7 and TRBJ2-1, with TRBD2 matching over 11 bases. The CDR3 contains 15 residues. Germline CDR1 is SSHAT and CDR2 is FNYEAQ (reference sequence). The CDR3, as DNA: TGTGCTAGCAGCTTAGCGGGGGGGCCCTACAATGAGCAGTTCTTC. Protein: CASSLAGGPYNEQFF. The whole variable domain, filled in from reference TRBV7-7 and TRBJ2-1, reads GAGVSQSPRYKVTKRGQDVTLRCDPISSHATLYWYQQALGQGPEFLTYFNYEAQPDKSGLPSDRFSAERPEGSISTLTIQRTEQRDSAMYRCASSLAGGPYNEQFFGPGTRLTVL.

This clone was seen only a few times. V gene TRBV6-5 combines with J gene TRBJ2-5, with D tentatively TRBD2 (7 bases). From germline, CDR1 is MNHEY and CDR2 SVGAGI. This CDR3 spans 16 amino acids. The V end was cut by 4 bases, the J end by 4 bases, with 19 bases between. The DNA of the CDR3 is TGTGCCAGCAGTTCCCTAGGGGGGAGGGCTCGAGAGACCCAGTACTTC. Protein product: CASSSLGGRARETQYF.

The chain combines TRBV6-1 with TRBJ1-2; TRBD1 agrees at 8 bases. Germline CDR1 reads MNHNS; CDR2 reads SASEGT. The ends lost 5 bases at V and 4 bases at J; junction bases unmatched: 6. CDR3 size: 14 residues. CDR3 bases: TGTGCCAGCAGTAACCGGGACAGGCTCTATGGCTACACCTTC. It encodes CASSNRDRLYGYTF.

This chain links TRBV5-1 with TRBJ1-2; D remains unclear. This CDR3 spans 12 amino acids. Trimming pared 6 bases from V and 11 bases from J, leaving 17 bases between. Per the germline V gene, CDR1 is SGHRS and CDR2 is YFSETQ. The CDR3 loop reads CASTQDSMIYTF. The CDR3, as DNA: TGCGCCAGCACCCAGGACTCTATGATTTACACCTTC.

The chain links TRBV30 to TRBJ1-2; 8 bases line up with TRBD1. Trimming cost V 3 bases and J 8 bases; bases outside gene matches: 2. The CDR3 has 11 residues. The germline V gene has CDR1 GTSNPN and CDR2 SVGIG (reference sequence). The DNA of the CDR3 is TGTGCCTGGAGGGCAGGGGGCGGCTACACCTTC. Its protein is CAWRAGGGYTF.

The chain has TRBV4-1 and TRBJ2-3; D perhaps matches TRBD1 (6 bases). Between the trimmed V and J ends, which lost 6 bases and 2 bases, there was a span of 18 bases. This CDR3 comprises 16 residues. Germline V gives CDR1 MGHRA, CDR2 YSYEKL. In nucleotides, the CDR3 is TGCGCCAGCAGACAACCGACAGGCCGACTCACAGATACGCAGTATTTT. Protein sequence: CASRQPTGRLTDTQYF.

This sequence joins TRBV4-2 and TRBJ2-3, with D possibly TRBD1 on 5 matching bases. The CDR3 runs 16 residues. Trimming stripped 2 bases from V and 0 bases from J, with 12 bases between. Germline assignment: CDR1 LGHNA and CDR2 YNFKEQ. The CDR3 nucleotides read TGTGCCAGCAGCCAACTAAGACAGAGTAGCACAGATACGCAGTATTTT. Translating it yields CASSQLRQSSTDTQYF.

The chain employs TRBV28 and TRBJ1-5; TRBD1 is a possible D gene (5 bases). V was trimmed by 8 bases and J by 8 bases, leaving 22 bases between them. This CDR3 spans 15 amino acids. Per the germline V gene, CDR1 is MDHEN and CDR2 is SYDVKM. The CDR3 loop is CASLSRQGGSEPQHF. Written as DNA, the CDR3 is TGTGCCAGCCTCTCTCGGCAGGGAGGAAGTGAGCCCCAGCATTTT.

This clone came up a few times. The rearrangement links TRBV30 to TRBJ2-3; 7 bases align to TRBD2. After removal of 2 bases from V and 0 bases from J, the junction contained 5 bases not matched to a gene. This CDR3 is 15 amino acids long. Germline values: CDR1 GTSNPN, CDR2 SVGIG (reference sequence). The CDR3 here is CAWSLVGGSTDTQYF. Written as DNA, the CDR3 is TGTGCCTGGAGTCTTGTGGGAGGGAGCACAGATACGCAGTATTTT.

This clone showed up just once. The chain has TRBV11-2 and TRBJ2-7; the match to TRBD1 covers 8 bases. The germline gives CDR1 SGHAT, CDR2 FQNNGV. The CDR3 length is 11 residues. V shed 5 bases, J shed 12 bases, and the junction held 6 bases outside the gene matches. The CDR3 loop reads CASSPRQGLYF. DNA for the CDR3: TGTGCCAGCAGCCCCCGACAGGGGCTGTACTTC. Full variable domain (outside the CDR3, taken from reference TRBV11-2 and TRBJ2-7): EAGVAQSPRYKIIEKRQSVAFWCNPISGHATLYWYQQILGQGPKLLIQFQNNGVVDDSQLPKDRFSAERLKGVDSTLKIQPAKLEDSAVYLCASSPRQGLYFGPGTRLTVT.

This clone turned up a few times. This rearrangement joins TRBV30 to TRBJ2-1, with TRBD2 matching 12 bases. The V and J ends lost 5 bases and 12 bases, in that order; junction bases with no gene match: 11. The CDR3 is 14 amino acids. The germline CDR1 and CDR2 sequences are GTSNPN and SVGIG (reference sequence). The CDR3 spells CAWRTSGGPLGQFF. CDR3 DNA sequence: TGTGCCTGGCGTACTAGCGGGGGGCCCCTAGGGCAGTTCTTC.

The chain uses TRBV14 and TRBJ1-2, with 10 bases lining up with TRBD1. Germline V lookup: CDR1 SGHDN, CDR2 FVKESK. V lost 6 bases to trimming and J lost 8 bases; unmatched junction nucleotides: 6. The CDR3 consists of 13 residues. CDR3 bases: TGTGCCAGCAGTCGGGACAGGGGAGGCGGCTACACCTTC. Translation gives CASSRDRGGGYTF.

The rearrangement uses TRBV29-1 and TRBJ2-3; maybe TRBD1 (6 bases). CDR1 and CDR2 (germline): SQVTM, ANQGSEA. Trimming took off 8 bases at V and 0 bases at J, with 15 bases between the two ends. The length of the CDR3 is 14 residues. In DNA form, the CDR3 reads TGCAGCCTCTATGGACAGTCTAGCACAGATACGCAGTATTTT. Amino acid sequence: CSLYGQSSTDTQYF.

The gene calls are TRBV27 and TRBJ1-5; 7 bases map to TRBD1. CDR1 and CDR2 (germline): MNHEY, SMNVEV (reference sequence). The CDR3 covers 13 residues. Trimming cost V 6 bases and J 4 bases; bases outside gene matches: 3. The CDR3 spells CASRRTGNQPQHF. The CDR3 region has the DNA TGTGCCAGCAGGAGGACAGGAAATCAGCCCCAGCATTTT.

The chain recombines TRBV7-9 with TRBJ1-4, with unresolved D. V shed 5 bases and J shed 5 bases, with 3 bases lying between them. Germline V gives CDR1 SEHNR, CDR2 FQNEAQ (reference sequence). This CDR3 is 11 amino acids long. CDR3 residues: CASSLNEKLFF. The CDR3 DNA is TGTGCCAGCAGCCTAAATGAAAAACTGTTTTTT.

V gene TRBV19 combines with J gene TRBJ1-1; D perhaps matches TRBD1 (6 bases). CDR1 is LNHDA and CDR2 is SQIVND in the germline V gene (reference sequence). CDR3 length: 16 amino acids. Trimming took off 4 bases at V and 5 bases at J, with 20 bases between the two ends. This CDR3 is CASSTVGTRDRTEAFF. The CDR3, as DNA: TGTGCCAGTAGTACCGTCGGGACAAGGGATCGGACTGAAGCTTTCTTT.

This clone occurred once. The chain couples TRBV5-1 to TRBJ1-1; D call uncertain. The V gene lost 1 base and the J gene lost 1 base, with 8 bases spanning the gap. CDR3 size: 14 residues. Germline-derived CDR1 and CDR2 are SGHRS and YFSETQ. The CDR3 nucleotides read TGCGCCAGCAGCTTGTCTACAGCGAACACTGAAGCTTTCTTT. The encoded protein is CASSLSTANTEAFF.

The chain recombines TRBV11-2 with TRBJ2-1, with D perhaps TRBD1 (5 bases). Germline values: CDR1 SGHAT, CDR2 FQNNGV. V lost 2 bases and J 4 bases, leaving 12 bases between the germline ends. There are 15 residues in the CDR3. The CDR3 loop reads CASSLTTEGYNEQFF. CDR3 in DNA: TGTGCCAGCAGCTTAACGACAGAAGGTTACAATGAGCAGTTCTTC.

This clone turned up a few times. V gene TRBV12-5 combines with J gene TRBJ2-3; a possible D gene is TRBD1 (6 bases). The germline V and J ends were trimmed by 5 bases and 3 bases, with 9 bases remaining between them. The germline V gene encodes CDR1 LGHNT and CDR2 FRNRAP. CDR3 length: 13 amino acids. The CDR3 coding sequence is TGTGCTAGTGGTATCGACAGGACAGATACGCAGTATTTT. Amino acid sequence: CASGIDRTDTQYF.

This clone was counted only a few times. The chain has TRBV7-9 and TRBJ1-4, with D possibly being TRBD1 (5 bases). V lost 2 bases, J lost 6 bases, and 10 bases lay in between. Germline CDR1 SEHNR, CDR2 FQNEAQ (reference sequence). There are 14 residues in the CDR3. The CDR3 nucleotides are TGTGCCAGCAGCTTACGGGGGGGAGATGAAAAACTGTTTTTT. Translated, it gives CASSLRGGDEKLFF.

This clone occurred a few times. V and J are TRBV7-2 and TRBJ2-1; TRBD1 is a possible D gene (5 bases). This CDR3 region has 15 residues. CDR1 is SGHTA, CDR2 FQGNSA, per germline. Trimming pared 1 base from V and 9 bases from J, leaving 16 bases between. CDR3 nucleotide sequence: TGTGCCAGCAGCTTAGATCAGGGTAAATCACCTGAGCAGTTCTTC. This gives the protein CASSLDQGKSPEQFF.

The chain recombines TRBV5-6 with TRBJ2-1; TRBD2 matches 11 bases. CDR3 length equals 16 residues. J was trimmed by 0 bases and V by 4 bases; bases with no gene match: 3. In germline, CDR1 is SGHDT, CDR2 YYEEEE. CDR3 amino acids: CASSMGLADSYNEQFF. The CDR3 DNA sequence: TGTGCCAGCAGCATGGGACTAGCGGACTCCTACAATGAGCAGTTCTTC.

This sequence joins TRBV7-9 and TRBJ2-5; maybe TRBD1 (7 bases). V dropped 4 bases and J dropped 1 base, with 19 bases sitting between them. In germline, CDR1 is SEHNR, CDR2 FQNEAQ (reference sequence). There are 17 residues in the CDR3. CDR3 DNA sequence: TGTGCCAGCAGCTCACCGGGGGCAGGGGGTTTCCAAGAGACCCAGTACTTC. It translates to CASSSPGAGGFQETQYF.

CDR3 bases: TGTGCCAGCAGCTTAAGGGCACTGGGACTAGCGAAGTCAGAGACCCAGTACTTC. It specifies CASSLRALGLAKSETQYF. The chain couples TRBV7-2 to TRBJ2-5, with TRBD2 identical over 10 bases. The length of the CDR3 is 18 residues. V lost 2 bases, J lost 4 bases, and 13 bases stayed unmatched. The germline V gene encodes CDR1 SGHTA and CDR2 FQGNSA.

The gene calls are TRBV7-9 and TRBJ1-2, with a tentative D call TRBD1 (6 bases). V was cut by 5 bases and J by 2 bases, with 15 bases left in between. CDR3 length: 15 residues. CDR1 and CDR2 (germline): SEHNR, FQNEAQ (reference sequence). The CDR3 loop reads CASSLGGGLNYGYTF. The DNA of the CDR3 is TGTGCCAGCAGCCTCGGGGGGGGGCTCAACTATGGCTACACCTTC.

The chain is built from TRBV7-9 and TRBJ2-3; maybe TRBD2 (6 bases). The germline CDR1 and CDR2 sequences are SEHNR and FQNEAQ (reference sequence). CDR3 length: 15 residues. With 0 bases removed from V and 2 bases from J, the gap between germline ends came to 9 bases. This chain's CDR3 is CASSLAGGTTDTQYF. CDR3 nucleotides: TGTGCCAGCAGCTTAGCTGGCGGGACCACAGATACGCAGTATTTT. Full variable domain (rest looked up from reference TRBV7-9 and TRBJ2-3): DTGVSQNPRHKITKRGQNVTFRCDPISEHNRLYWYRQTLGQGPEFLTYFQNEAQLEKSRLLSDRFSAERPKGSFSTLEIQRTEQGDSAMYLCASSLAGGTTDTQYFGPGTRLTVL.

The V and J genes are TRBV30 and TRBJ2-3, with D possibly TRBD2 on 6 matching bases. This CDR3 region has 17 residues. The ends were cut back, 1 base at V and 5 bases at J, with 22 bases in the middle. Looked up from germline, CDR1 is GTSNPN and CDR2 is SVGIG (reference sequence). In DNA form, the CDR3 reads TGTGCCTGGAGTGCCCTTCTAACGGGGGTTCAGCTAGATACGCAGTATTTT. Translated: CAWSALLTGVQLDTQYF.

This clone has only a few counts. The rearrangement uses TRBV7-9 and TRBJ2-2; no clear D gene. Germline CDR1 reads SEHNR; CDR2 reads FQNEAQ (reference sequence). The CDR3 loop spans 12 amino acids. V was pared by 0 bases and J by 6 bases, with 2 bases between. CDR3 sequence reads: CASSLAAGELFF. The CDR3 coding sequence is TGTGCCAGCAGCTTAGCCGCCGGGGAGCTGTTTTTT.